Below, 26 T cell receptor beta chains from the same sample are listed, as sequenced in a study of cytomegalovirus exposure and HLA in healthy donors. 13 Jbeta primers and 60 Vbeta primers were used for the PCR. TCRdb keeps only in-frame clones here, not all; method: immunoSEQ multiplex PCR. This sample has about 120,000 clones, with over 65% found just once. The sequenced sample consisted of PBMCs. The source is a man aged 25-40 years in good health and CMV-seropositive.

The chain couples TRBV15 to TRBJ2-7, with 7 bases lining up with TRBD1. CDR3 length: 14 amino acids. The V and J ends lost 4 bases and 3 bases, in that order; junction bases with no gene match: 6. The V gene's germline CDR1 is LNHNV and CDR2 YYDKDF (reference sequence). CDR3 residues: CATSTRQGGYEQYF. CDR3 DNA: TGTGCCACCAGCACCCGACAGGGCGGCTACGAGCAGTACTTC.

The V gene is TRBV19, the J gene TRBJ2-1; 11 bases align to TRBD2. The CDR3 runs to 14 residues. Germline V CDR1 and CDR2: LNHDA, SQIVND (reference sequence). V trimming: 8 bases; J trimming: 10 bases; junction bases outside the gene matches: 10. CDR3 residues: CASYQSGTSGEQFF. DNA of the CDR3: TGTGCCAGTTACCAGAGCGGGACTAGCGGCGAGCAGTTCTTC. Full variable domain (missing parts from reference TRBV19 and TRBJ2-1): DGGITQSPKYLFRKEGQNVTLSCEQNLNHDAMYWYRQDPGQGLRLIYYSQIVNDFQKGDIAEGYSVSREKKESFPLTVTSAQKNPTAFYLCASYQSGTSGEQFFGPGTRLTVL.

J is TRBJ2-1 and V is TRBV4-2; the D gene is possibly TRBD2 (5 bases). Deletions cut 0 bases from V and 3 bases from J, with 15 bases between. CDR1 LGHNA and CDR2 YNFKEQ come from the germline V gene. The CDR3 has 17 amino acids. The DNA for the CDR3 is TGTGCCAGCAGCCAAGAGGGCGGGCCGGGGAGCTACAATGAGCAGTTCTTC. It is translated as CASSQEGGPGSYNEQFF.

There are a few counts of this clone. The chain uses TRBV7-3 and TRBJ2-1; possible D gene TRBD1, 6 bases. CDR1 is SGHTA, CDR2 FQGTGA, per germline. V lost 4 bases, J lost 7 bases, and 17 bases lay in between. The CDR3 length is 15 residues. Here the CDR3 reads CASSSGTRRGNEQFF. CDR3 bases: TGTGCCAGCAGCTCCGGGACACGAAGGGGAAATGAGCAGTTCTTC.

The chain combines TRBV4-3 with TRBJ2-7; 8 bases match TRBD2. The CDR3 contains 14 residues. The germline gives CDR1 LGHNA, CDR2 YSLEER. Trimming cost V 3 bases and J 4 bases; bases outside gene matches: 5. For the CDR3, the DNA is TGCGCCAGCAGCCACCGAGGCGGGGGGTACGAGCAGTACTTC. Translating it yields CASSHRGGGYEQYF.

This clone was seen a handful of times. This chain links TRBV7-2 with TRBJ2-3, with TRBD1 as a possible D gene (6 bases). V gave up 5 bases and J gave up 0 bases, with 9 bases separating them. Germline V gives CDR1 SGHTA, CDR2 FQGNSA. The CDR3 sequence is 14 residues long. The CDR3 sequence: CASSPDRSTDTQYF. The CDR3 DNA follows: TGTGCCAGCAGCCCGGACAGAAGCACAGATACGCAGTATTTT.

The chain employs TRBV9 and TRBJ2-7, with 7 positions matching TRBD2. Germline V gives CDR1 SGDLS, CDR2 YYNGEE. The ends lost 3 bases at V and 4 bases at J; junction bases unmatched: 7. This CDR3 has 14 residues. The CDR3 nucleotides read TGTGCCAGCAGCGGTAGCGGGCCGGGGTACGAGCAGTACTTC. This encodes CASSGSGPGYEQYF.

CDR3: CASIGASGRLDEQFF. DNA for the CDR3: TGTGCCAGCATTGGTGCTAGCGGGAGGTTGGATGAGCAGTTCTTC. The J gene is TRBJ2-1, the V gene TRBV2; TRBD2 agrees at 11 bases. Trimming at V came to 7 bases and at J to 8 bases, leaving 10 bases not matched to a gene. This CDR3 is 15 amino acids long. The germline V gene has CDR1 SNHLY and CDR2 FYNNEI.

V usage is TRBV4-2 and J usage is TRBJ1-4; TRBD1 aligns across 9 bases. The CDR3 sequence is 14 residues long. The V gene's germline CDR1 is LGHNA and CDR2 YNFKEQ. Germline trimming cut 3 bases from V and 12 bases from J; bases unmatched to any gene: 8. CDR3 residues: CASSHGGRQGELFF. In nucleotides, the CDR3 is TGTGCCAGCAGCCATGGGGGCCGACAGGGGGAACTGTTTTTT.

This clone was counted between two and nine times. This CDR3 is also generated by other DNA sequences in the sample. This rearrangement joins TRBV4-2 to TRBJ1-1; TRBD1 agrees at 10 bases. This CDR3 has 14 residues. The germline CDR1 and CDR2 sequences are LGHNA and YNFKEQ. V was pared by 4 bases and J by 1 base, with 0 bases of the junction left unmatched. The CDR3 loop reads CASSRTGGNTEAFF. DNA for the CDR3: TGTGCCAGCAGCCGGACAGGGGGGAACACTGAAGCTTTCTTT.

The J gene is TRBJ2-7, the V gene TRBV6-6; TRBD2 aligns across 9 bases. The CDR3 sequence is 15 residues long. CDR1 MNHNY and CDR2 SVGAGI come from the germline V gene (reference sequence). V lost 4 bases to trimming and J lost 2 bases; unmatched junction nucleotides: 6. CDR3 loop: CASSFRREGTYEQYF. Here the CDR3 DNA reads TGTGCCAGCAGTTTCCGGCGGGAGGGCACCTACGAGCAGTACTTC.

This chain uses TRBV11-2 with TRBJ2-7, with TRBD1 matching 7 bases. CDR3 length: 14 amino acids. Per germline, CDR1 SGHAT and CDR2 FQNNGV. J gave up 7 bases and V 5 bases, and 11 bases lay outside the gene matches. In DNA form, the CDR3 reads TGTGCCAGCAGCCCACGAGACAGGGCTAAAGAGCAGTACTTC. This sequence encodes CASSPRDRAKEQYF.

The rearrangement joins TRBV6-1 to TRBJ2-1; TRBD2 matches 9 bases. Trimming at V came to 7 bases and at J to 8 bases, leaving 6 bases not matched to a gene. This CDR3 is built from 13 residues. CDR1 MNHNS and CDR2 SASEGT come from the germline V gene. CDR3 residues: CASTSGRSDEQFF. The CDR3 coding sequence is TGTGCCAGCACGAGCGGGAGGTCGGATGAGCAGTTCTTC.

This rearrangement joins TRBV5-1 to TRBJ2-5, with TRBD2 matching 8 bases. From germline, CDR1 is SGHRS and CDR2 YFSETQ. With 4 bases clipped from V and 3 bases from J, the junction kept 8 bases outside the gene matches. CDR3 size: 15 residues. This CDR3 is CASSEGTSSEETQYF. DNA for the CDR3: TGCGCCAGCAGCGAAGGGACTAGTTCTGAAGAGACCCAGTACTTC.

The J gene is TRBJ2-7, the V gene TRBV6-6, with D possibly matching TRBD1 (6 bases). Germline CDR1 and CDR2: MNHNY and SVGAGI (reference sequence). The CDR3 sequence is 14 residues long. Trimming shortened V by 2 bases and J by 1 base, and 9 bases separated the two germline ends. The CDR3 DNA follows: TGTGCCAGCAGTTACCGACAGGATTCCTACGAGCAGTACTTC. Protein: CASSYRQDSYEQYF.

The rearrangement joins TRBV7-9 to TRBJ2-2; 9 bases line up with TRBD2. The germline V gene has CDR1 SEHNR and CDR2 FQNEAQ (reference sequence). The CDR3 is 17 amino acids. With 6 bases clipped from V and 7 bases from J, the junction kept 15 bases outside the gene matches. CDR3 residues: CASRGSSREGHHGELFF. As DNA, the CDR3 is TGTGCCAGCAGGGGGTCGTCGCGGGAGGGCCATCACGGGGAGCTGTTTTTT.

J is TRBJ1-1 and V is TRBV6-5, with D possibly being TRBD1 (5 bases). With 4 bases removed from V and 3 bases from J, the gap between germline ends came to 9 bases. The CDR3 is made up of 13 amino acids. Germline values: CDR1 MNHEY, CDR2 SVGAGI. DNA for the CDR3: TGTGCCAGCAGTTTCTTACAGGACACTGAAGCTTTCTTT. Protein sequence: CASSFLQDTEAFF.

The rearrangement links TRBV18 to TRBJ2-4; D is possibly TRBD2 (5 bases). Trimming left V 1 base short and J 1 base short, with 14 bases between. The CDR3 runs 17 residues. Looked up from germline, CDR1 is KGHSH and CDR2 is LQKENI. Here the CDR3 reads CASSPLRPRGAKNIQYF. CDR3 nucleotide sequence: TGTGCCAGCTCACCACTCCGACCCCGAGGGGCCAAAAACATTCAGTACTTC.

V is TRBV6-4 and J is TRBJ2-1; D is unclear. The V gene lost 5 bases and the J gene lost 0 bases, with 5 bases spanning the gap. CDR1 MRHNA and CDR2 SNTAGT come from the germline V gene. This CDR3 has 13 residues. The CDR3 loop reads CASSPYSYNEQFF. In nucleotides, the CDR3 is TGTGCCAGCAGTCCGTACTCCTACAATGAGCAGTTCTTC.

The chain carries TRBV10-1 and TRBJ2-1; 10 nucleotides align to TRBD2. CDR3 length: 16 amino acids. V shed 0 bases, J shed 6 bases, and the junction held 5 bases outside the gene matches. Germline V gene data show CDR1 as WNHNN and CDR2 as SYGVQD (reference sequence). The DNA of the CDR3 is TGCGCCAGCAGTGAGTCGAGGACTAGCGGCCCCAATGAGCAGTTCTTC. Translation gives CASSESRTSGPNEQFF.

The rearrangement joins TRBV4-1 to TRBJ2-1; 12 positions match TRBD2. Germline V gives CDR1 MGHRA, CDR2 YSYEKL. This CDR3 spans 15 amino acids. The V and J ends lost 3 bases and 10 bases, in that order; junction bases with no gene match: 7. The CDR3 spells CASSQGLAGLGEQFF. CDR3 nucleotide sequence: TGCGCCAGCAGCCAGGGACTAGCGGGCCTCGGGGAGCAGTTCTTC.

This clone appeared a few times. The V call is TRBV4-1, the J call TRBJ2-7; D ambiguous. This CDR3 has 13 residues. V was trimmed by 3 bases and J by 5 bases, leaving 11 bases between them. CDR1 and CDR2 (germline): MGHRA, YSYEKL. DNA of the CDR3: TGCGCCAGCAGCCACCCCCAGCGTGACGAGCAGTACTTC. Amino acids: CASSHPQRDEQYF.

The chain links TRBV12-5 to TRBJ1-1; D not resolved. Germline loops: CDR1 LGHNT, CDR2 FRNRAP. The germline V and J ends were trimmed by 1 base and 7 bases, with 10 bases remaining between them. This CDR3 spans 13 amino acids. The CDR3 spells CASGLGTGSEAFF. As DNA, the CDR3 is TGTGCTAGTGGTTTGGGGACTGGTAGTGAAGCTTTCTTT. The whole variable domain, filled in from reference TRBV12-5 and TRBJ1-1, reads DARVTQTPRHKVTEMGQEVTMRCQPILGHNTVFWYRQTMMQGLELLAYFRNRAPLDDSGMPKDRFSAEMPDATLATLKIQPSEPRDSAVYFCASGLGTGSEAFFGQGTRLTVV.

This rearrangement joins TRBV29-1 to TRBJ2-1; 10 bases line up with TRBD2. The CDR3 contains 15 residues. V lost 4 bases to trimming and J lost 3 bases; unmatched junction nucleotides: 6. Looked up from germline, CDR1 is SQVTM and CDR2 is ANQGSEA. In nucleotides, the CDR3 is TGCAGCGTTGCGGGAGCGGGAGGGTTCTACAATGAGCAGTTCTTC. It yields the protein CSVAGAGGFYNEQFF.

The V gene is TRBV29-1, the J gene TRBJ2-1; D gene uncertain. The V end was cut by 1 base, the J end by 9 bases, with 10 bases between. This CDR3 has 12 amino acids. CDR1 and CDR2 (germline): SQVTM, ANQGSEA. The CDR3 nucleotides are TGCAGCGTTGAAGTCTCTCCGTTTGAGCAGTTCTTC. Amino acid sequence: CSVEVSPFEQFF.

This clone was counted between two and nine times. The chain couples TRBV27 to TRBJ2-6; TRBD2 agrees at 12 bases. Losses at the gene ends were 5 bases for V and 3 bases for J; bases not matched to a gene: 8. Germline V CDR1 and CDR2: MNHEY, SMNVEV (reference sequence). The length of the CDR3 is 18 residues. This CDR3 reads CASSTATSGRYGANVLTF. The CDR3 region has the DNA TGTGCCAGCAGTACGGCGACTAGCGGGAGATATGGGGCCAACGTCCTGACTTTC.